This TCR beta chain was captured by sequencing in a study of cytomegalovirus exposure and HLA in healthy donors. Study as a whole: An earlier analysis found 117 million unique TCR beta sequences from 150 million to 200 million T cells.

With 7 bases removed from V and 2 bases from J, the gap between germline ends came to 21 bases. This CDR3 has 16 amino acids. CDR1 is MDHEN and CDR2 is SYDVKM in the germline V gene. In regard to this clone: Its specificity is unknown.

Findings of the study overall: The study labeled about 160 TCR beta chains cytomegalovirus-associated.

The PCR was carried out with 60 Vbeta primers and 13 Jbeta primers. The assay was immunoSEQ multiplex PCR, and TCRdb's table has in-frame clones only and misses some. The data hold about 260,000 clones, with 80% to 90% observed a single time. This TCR was recovered from a woman in her thirties or forties in good health and CMV-seropositive. The rearrangement links TRBV28 to TRBJ2-7; a weak D match, TRBD1 (6 bases). The sequenced sample was PBMCs. The CDR3 here is CASNGQSDPKPYEQYF. The CDR3 region has the DNA TGTGCCAGCAATGGACAGTCAGACCCGAAGCCCTACGAGCAGTACTTC.